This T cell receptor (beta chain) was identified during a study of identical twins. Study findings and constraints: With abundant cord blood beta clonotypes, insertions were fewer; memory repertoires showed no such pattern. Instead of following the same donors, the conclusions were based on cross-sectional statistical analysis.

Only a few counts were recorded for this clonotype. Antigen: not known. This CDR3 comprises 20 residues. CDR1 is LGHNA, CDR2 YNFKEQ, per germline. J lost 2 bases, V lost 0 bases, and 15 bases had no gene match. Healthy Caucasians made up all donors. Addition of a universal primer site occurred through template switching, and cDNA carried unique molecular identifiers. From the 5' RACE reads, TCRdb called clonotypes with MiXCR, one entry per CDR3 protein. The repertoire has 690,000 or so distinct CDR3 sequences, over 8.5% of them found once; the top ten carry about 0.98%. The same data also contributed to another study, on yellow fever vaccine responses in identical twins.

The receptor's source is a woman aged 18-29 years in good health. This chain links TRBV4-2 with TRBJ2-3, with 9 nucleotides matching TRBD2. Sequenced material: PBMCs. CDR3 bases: TGTGCCAGCAGCCAAGATCTTTCGCCGACTAGCGGAGGGAACACAGATACGCAGTATTTT. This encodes CASSQDLSPTSGGNTDTQYF.